This T cell receptor beta chain was found in a study of T cell responses to AZD1222 COVID-19 vaccine (dated by TCRdb to about 2021). In the study overall: Because spike-specific TCR depth and breadth did not differ between the two schedules, AZD1222 recipients who got a second dose at roughly 4 weeks were pooled with those who got a second dose at roughly 12 weeks. Trial participants were enrolled by age into subgroups of 18-55, 56-69 and 70-plus years, and around 150, 28 and 57 TCR-sequenced participants, respectively, were included in these subgroups. TCR sequencing was performed for 230 to 250 trial participants, of whom around 200 were given two doses of AZD1222 and around 26 were given two doses of MenACWY control vaccine. Beyond this particular receptor, the publication reports: The whole spike protein was spanned by vaccine-associated CD4 TCRs, and dominant responses were seen in regions 160-218 and 743-854. Nearly half of unique spike-specific TCRs reportedly recognized epitopes outside regions mutated in the B.1.351 and B.1.1.7 variants. After two AZD1222 doses, both the breadth and the depth of spike-specific TCRs were significantly higher than at day 0 and than in MenACWY recipients. Conclusions about previously exposed vaccinees were limited because only 6 or 7 AZD1222 recipients were SARS-CoV-2 seropositive at baseline. Most participants were white British and females outnumbered males, and the authors suggested that clonal diversity may have been underestimated. Because no samples from the day 14 peak response were available, repertoires could be characterized only after the peak T cell response. The 56-69-year group was small, and its depth increase did not reach significance, likely because of low power.

The time point label on this specimen signifies: baseline before first vaccination. Vaccinee samples were obtained from the UK trials COV001 and COV002, which included a single-blind randomized controlled phase 2/3 trial of AZD1222 (ChAdOx1 nCoV-19) in healthy adults. For TCRbeta chain sequencing, PBMC samples were collected from trial participants at day 0 and at day 28 after the second dose. The CDR3 regions of human TCRbeta chains were analyzed by immunosequencing. Regarding the original processing steps: TCRs in the repertoires were compared against a reference library of SARS-CoV-2-specific TCRs that had been generated with the MIRA antigen-specificity platform. Breadth was defined as the fraction of unique TCRs that were SARS-CoV-2-associated, and depth was defined as the fraction of total T cells that were SARS-CoV-2-associated. Using the MIRA data, each spike-specific TCR was mapped to the spike region that the TCR reacts to and placed in a CD4 or CD8 class. Log10-transformed breadth and depth values were compared by one-way ANOVA with Sidak's multiple comparisons tests. The immuneACCESS repertoire file appears here via TCRdb, limited to in-frame rearrangements. These files lack a portion of the clones; in checked studies, under half of the deficit traces to unresolved V genes, and the cause of the others is not known. That table gives V, J and clone size, and the DNA gave D and trimming. Present in this sample are 200,000 or so clones, around 90% of which were seen just once. The ten largest clones capture roughly 6% of the sample.

The trim is 5 bases for V and 7 bases for J, with a gap of 5 bases between the germline ends. The CDR3 numbers 11 residues from cysteine through phenylalanine. Only the CDR3 DNA is retained, 33 bases long and in frame from the first base. Per the germline V gene, SGHTA is the CDR1 and FQGNSA is the CDR2. With regard to this clone: This receptor's antigen is unknown. No quality values exist for individual bases; no much larger clone is one base distant.

Rearrangement joined TRBV7-2 to TRBJ2-2; there is no confident call for the D gene. The clonotype comes from an adult in good health. This specimen consisted of peripheral blood, obtained on day 0 of AZD1222 vaccination. The DNA reads TGTGCCAGCAGCCTCCGCGGGGAGCTGTTTTTT. Translation gives CASSLRGELFF.